Presented here are 17 T cell receptor beta chains from one specimen sequenced in a study of OX40 agonist ivuxolimab in advanced cancers. Assay used: immunoSEQ multiplex PCR; TCRdb lists only in-frame clones, some missing. The sample contains around 80,000 clones, around nine tenths of which appear only once. Sequencing used CD4+ or CD8+ T cells sorted from blood, obtained in a trial of the OX40 agonist ivuxolimab. The source is an adult with an advanced solid tumor such as melanoma, head and neck, liver or kidney cancer.

This clone is medium-sized in the sample. The chain links TRBV11-2 to TRBJ1-5, with D possibly being TRBD1 (5 bases). The CDR3 has 16 residues. The V gene lost 4 bases and the J gene lost 4 bases, with 17 bases spanning the gap. Looked up from germline, CDR1 is SGHAT and CDR2 is FQNNGV. The CDR3 DNA reads TGTGCCAGCAGCTCCCCCCTCGACAGAGCTAATCAGCCCCAGCATTTT. Amino acids: CASSSPLDRANQPQHF.

The CDR3 region is CASRPLGQVTEAFF. CDR3 DNA sequence: TGTGCCAGCAGACCCTTAGGACAGGTCACTGAAGCTTTCTTT. The rearrangement links TRBV28 to TRBJ1-1; 7 nucleotides agree with TRBD1. The V and J ends lost 6 bases and 4 bases, in that order; junction bases with no gene match: 8. Germline assignment: CDR1 MDHEN and CDR2 SYDVKM. The CDR3 has 14 amino acids.

The J gene is TRBJ1-5, the V gene TRBV6-5; D is undetermined. Germline V gene sequence: CDR1 MNHEY, CDR2 SVGAGI. CDR3 size: 14 residues. V lost 6 bases and J lost 1, with 10 bases in between. CDR3 loop: CASSNSGSNQPQHF. For the CDR3, the DNA is TGTGCCAGCAGCAACAGTGGGAGCAATCAGCCCCAGCATTTT.

This sequence joins TRBV7-9 and TRBJ2-5; maybe TRBD1 (5 bases). Judging by the DNA end, TRBJ2-7 fits better; the J call may be wrong. The CDR3 has 13 residues. CDR1 and CDR2 from the germline V gene are SEHNR and FQNEAQ (reference sequence). CDR3 in DNA: TGTGCCAGCAGCTCCACAGGCACCTACGAGCAGTACTTC. Its translation is CASSSTGTYEQYF.

This chain links TRBV6-6 with TRBJ2-5; 14 bases align to TRBD2. Trimming removed 5 bases from V and 2 bases from J; junction bases left unmatched: 4. Germline values: CDR1 MNHNY, CDR2 SVGAGI (reference sequence). CDR3 size: 16 residues. The CDR3 sequence is CASSLTSGGAQETQYF. The CDR3 region has the DNA TGTGCCAGCAGTCTGACTAGCGGGGGGGCACAAGAGACCCAGTACTTC.

This clone was detected only a few times. The V gene is TRBV7-6, the J gene TRBJ1-1, with a possible D match to TRBD1 (5 bases). V was shortened by 2 bases and J by 3 bases, with 7 bases between the two germline ends. Germline assignment: CDR1 SGHVS and CDR2 FNYEAQ. CDR3 length: 13 amino acids. CDR3 sequence (DNA): TGTGCCAGCAGCTTATCAGGGTACACTGAAGCTTTCTTT. Protein sequence: CASSLSGYTEAFF.

This clone was recorded once. CDR3 loop: CAWSSGVRETQYF. DNA for the CDR3: TGTGCCTGGAGTTCAGGGGTAAGGGAGACCCAGTACTTC. V gene TRBV30 combines with J gene TRBJ2-5; a weak D match, TRBD1 (6 bases). Germline CDR1 reads GTSNPN; CDR2 reads SVGIG (reference sequence). This CDR3 contains 13 residues. V was trimmed by 2 bases and J by 5 bases, leaving 12 bases between them.

The chain uses TRBV28 and TRBJ1-5; 11 nucleotides align to TRBD1. Germline V CDR1 and CDR2: MDHEN, SYDVKM. The J segment lost 4 bases and the V segment lost 6 bases, leaving 5 bases of the junction unmatched. CDR3 size: 15 residues. CDR3: CASSPGQGANQPQHF. The CDR3 coding sequence is TGTGCCAGCAGCCCCGGACAGGGGGCGAATCAGCCCCAGCATTTT.

The rearrangement links TRBV4-2 to TRBJ1-2; TRBD1 matches 11 bases. Germline V gives CDR1 LGHNA, CDR2 YNFKEQ. Germline trimming cut 0 bases from V and 3 bases from J; bases unmatched to any gene: 3. The CDR3 totals 16 residues. The CDR3: CASSQDGTGGDYGYTF. CDR3 sequence (DNA): TGTGCCAGCAGCCAAGATGGGACAGGGGGGGACTATGGCTACACCTTC.

The gene calls are TRBV15 and TRBJ2-5; no reliable D call. V was trimmed by 0 bases and J by 6 bases, leaving 5 bases between them. The CDR3 is made up of 12 amino acids. Germline CDR1 and CDR2: LNHNV and YYDKDF (reference sequence). Here the CDR3 reads CATSRDRQTQYF. In DNA, the CDR3 is TGTGCCACCAGCAGAGATAGGCAGACCCAGTACTTC.

The V and J genes are TRBV5-1 and TRBJ1-1, with D maybe TRBD1 (6 bases). Between the trimmed V and J ends, which lost 4 bases and 4 bases, there was a span of 14 bases. The germline V gene has CDR1 SGHRS and CDR2 YFSETQ. CDR3 length: 14 amino acids. DNA for the CDR3: TGCGCCAGCAGCGTAACAGGGTCGGGCACTGAAGCTTTCTTT. Its translation is CASSVTGSGTEAFF.

This chain connects TRBV5-1 to TRBJ1-2; 7 positions agree with TRBD1. J was trimmed by 0 bases and V by 1 base; bases with no gene match: 3. The V gene's germline CDR1 is SGHRS and CDR2 YFSETQ. The CDR3 totals 15 residues. The CDR3 DNA is TGCGCCAGCAGCTTGCCGGGACAGACTAACTATGGCTACACCTTC. It specifies CASSLPGQTNYGYTF.

The V call is TRBV5-4, the J call TRBJ2-5, with 11 bases matching TRBD1. CDR1 and CDR2 (germline): SGHNT, YYREEE (reference sequence). This CDR3 spans 16 amino acids. J was trimmed by 4 bases and V by 4 bases; bases with no gene match: 9. The CDR3 DNA reads TGTGCCAGCAGCCCAACCTCCGGGACAGGGGGAGAGACCCAGTACTTC. Its protein product is CASSPTSGTGGETQYF.

The chain joins TRBV10-2 to TRBJ2-1; D unresolved. The CDR3 has 13 residues. Germline V gene sequence: CDR1 WSHSY, CDR2 SAAADI. V was pared by 7 bases and J by 7 bases, with 14 bases between. Here the CDR3 reads CASKVDVLNEQFF. The DNA for the CDR3 is TGCGCCAGCAAAGTAGACGTATTGAATGAGCAGTTCTTC.

The chain joins TRBV28 to TRBJ1-5; weak D call: TRBD1 (5 bases). This CDR3 comprises 15 residues. Trimming took 3 bases from V and 3 from J, leaving 12 bases between them. Germline lookup yields CDR1 MDHEN and CDR2 SYDVKM. CDR3 in DNA: TGTGCCAGCAGTTTCCCCCGACAGCTCAATCAGCCCCAGCATTTT. Amino acid sequence: CASSFPRQLNQPQHF.

J is TRBJ2-3 and V is TRBV4-3; TRBD2 is a possible D gene (6 bases). Between the trimmed V and J ends, which lost 2 bases and 0 bases, there was a span of 12 bases. CDR3 length: 16 residues. CDR1 is LGHNA and CDR2 is YSLEER in the germline V gene. CDR3 amino acids: CASSQTSPSSTDTQYF. DNA of the CDR3: TGCGCCAGCAGCCAAACTAGCCCCTCTAGCACAGATACGCAGTATTTT.

The chain is built from TRBV18 and TRBJ2-1, with TRBD2 matching over 8 bases. The CDR3 extends over 16 amino acids. Trimming removed 0 bases from V and 4 bases from J; junction bases left unmatched: 5. Germline CDR1 is KGHSH and CDR2 is LQKENI. DNA of the CDR3: TGTGCCAGCTCACCACCGAACAGCGGGGGTTACAATGAGCAGTTCTTC. Translated, it gives CASSPPNSGGYNEQFF.